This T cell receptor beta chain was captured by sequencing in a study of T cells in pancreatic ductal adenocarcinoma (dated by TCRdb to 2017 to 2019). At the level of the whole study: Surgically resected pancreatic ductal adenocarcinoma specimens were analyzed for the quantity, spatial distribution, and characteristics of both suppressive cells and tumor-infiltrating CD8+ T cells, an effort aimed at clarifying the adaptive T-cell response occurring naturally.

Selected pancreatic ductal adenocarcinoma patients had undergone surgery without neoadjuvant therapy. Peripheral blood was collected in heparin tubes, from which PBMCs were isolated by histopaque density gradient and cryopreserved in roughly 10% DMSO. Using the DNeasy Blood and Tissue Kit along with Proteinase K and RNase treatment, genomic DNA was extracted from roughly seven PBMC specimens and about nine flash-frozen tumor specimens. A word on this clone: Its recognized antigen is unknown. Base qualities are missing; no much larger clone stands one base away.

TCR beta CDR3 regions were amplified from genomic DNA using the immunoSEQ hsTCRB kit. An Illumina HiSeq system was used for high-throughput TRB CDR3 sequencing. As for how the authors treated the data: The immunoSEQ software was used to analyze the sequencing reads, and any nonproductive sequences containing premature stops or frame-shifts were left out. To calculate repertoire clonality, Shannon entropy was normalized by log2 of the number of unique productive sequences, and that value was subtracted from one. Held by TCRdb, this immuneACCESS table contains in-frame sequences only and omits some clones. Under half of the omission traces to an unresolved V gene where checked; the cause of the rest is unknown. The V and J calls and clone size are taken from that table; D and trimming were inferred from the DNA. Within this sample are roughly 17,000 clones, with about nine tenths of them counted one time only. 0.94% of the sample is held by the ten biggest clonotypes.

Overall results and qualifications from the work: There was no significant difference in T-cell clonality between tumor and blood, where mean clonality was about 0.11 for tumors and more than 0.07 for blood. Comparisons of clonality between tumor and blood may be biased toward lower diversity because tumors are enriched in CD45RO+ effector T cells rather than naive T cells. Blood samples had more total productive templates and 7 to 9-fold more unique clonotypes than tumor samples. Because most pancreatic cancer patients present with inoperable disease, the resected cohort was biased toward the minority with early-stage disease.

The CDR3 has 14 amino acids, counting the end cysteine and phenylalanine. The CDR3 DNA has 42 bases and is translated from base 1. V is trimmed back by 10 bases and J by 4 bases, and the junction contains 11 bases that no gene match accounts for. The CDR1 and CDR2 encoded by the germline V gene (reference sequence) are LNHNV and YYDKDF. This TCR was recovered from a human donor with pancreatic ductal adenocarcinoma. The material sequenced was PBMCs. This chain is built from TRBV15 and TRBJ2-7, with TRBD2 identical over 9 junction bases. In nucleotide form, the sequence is TGTGCCAGCAGGTTTAGCGGGGGAGAGTACGAGCAGTACTTC. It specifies CASRFSGGEYEQYF. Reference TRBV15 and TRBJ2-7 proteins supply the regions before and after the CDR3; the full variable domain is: DAMVIQNPRYQVTQFGKPVTLSCSQTLNHNVMYWYQQKSSQAPKLLFHYYDKDFNNEADTPDNFQSRRPNTSFCFLDIRSPGLGDTAMYLCASRFSGGEYEQYFGPGTRLTVT.